One and the same sample provided the 10 T cell receptor beta chains below, sequenced in a study of CD8 T cells in Susac syndrome. Random hexamers were used to reverse transcribe roughly 0.5 to 1 ug of RNA. TCRdb re-derived calls from the immunoSEQ multiplex PCR reads in MiXCR, one entry per CDR3 protein. Of approximately 100,000 distinct CDR3 sequences listed, around 97% are singletons. The sequenced material came from CD4+ T cells from PBMCs. Receptors were obtained from a human donor in good health.

This clonotype showed up just once. The chain couples TRBV27 to TRBJ2-1; TRBD2 aligns across 9 bases. In germline, CDR1 is MNHEY, CDR2 SMNVEV (reference sequence). The V and J ends lost 11 bases and 0 bases, in that order; junction bases with no gene match: 11. The CDR3 has 16 amino acids. In nucleotides, the CDR3 is TGTGCCGCCGGAGCTAGCGGGGTTGGCTCCTACAATGAGCAGTTCTTC. Residues: CAAGASGVGSYNEQFF.

The gene calls are TRBV3-1 and TRBJ1-1; tentative D call: TRBD1 (5 bases). Germline V gene sequence: CDR1 LGHDT, CDR2 YNNKEL (reference sequence). Trimming pared 9 bases from V and 3 bases from J, leaving 17 bases between. This CDR3 comprises 14 residues. The CDR3 protein is CARLSGGRDTEAFF. The CDR3, as DNA: TGTGCCAGGCTCAGCGGGGGACGGGACACTGAAGCTTTCTTT.

The V gene is TRBV5-4, the J gene TRBJ1-1; possible D gene TRBD1, 5 bases. Trimming took off 4 bases at V and 5 bases at J, with 9 bases between the two ends. Germline assignment: CDR1 SGHNT and CDR2 YYREEE (reference sequence). This CDR3 is built from 12 residues. The CDR3 nucleotides read TGTGCCAGCAGCGTAGGGGTAACTGAAGCTTTCTTT. Translating gives CASSVGVTEAFF.

This clonotype was observed once. The rearrangement joins TRBV5-1 to TRBJ1-1; the match to TRBD1 covers 9 bases. The CDR3 has 16 amino acids. Trimming removed 3 bases from V and 4 bases from J; junction bases left unmatched: 10. Germline V gene data show CDR1 as SGHRS and CDR2 as YFSETQ. In DNA, the CDR3 is TGCGCCAGCAGCTCGCAAGGGACAGGGAGCATCACTGAAGCTTTCTTT. This codes for CASSSQGTGSITEAFF.

The chain links TRBV2 to TRBJ1-6, with D possibly TRBD1 on 5 matching bases. The CDR3 extends over 14 amino acids. Trimming took off 7 bases at V and 6 bases at J, with 13 bases between the two ends. In germline, CDR1 is SNHLY, CDR2 FYNNEI. DNA of the CDR3: TGTGCCAGCATGGGGGGTCGGGGTAATTCACCCCTCCACTTT. Translating it yields CASMGGRGNSPLHF.

The V and J genes are TRBV30 and TRBJ2-7; 9 bases match TRBD1. The V gene end was trimmed by 0 bases and the J gene end by 2 bases; junction bases not matched to a gene: 8. The CDR3 length is 16 residues. Per germline, CDR1 GTSNPN and CDR2 SVGIG (reference sequence). The CDR3 nucleotides are TGTGCCTGGAGTGTACAACCTGGGACAGGGCCCTACGAGCAGTACTTC. Its translation is CAWSVQPGTGPYEQYF. Combining the CDR3 with reference TRBV30 and TRBJ2-7 gives the whole variable domain SQTIHQWPATLVQPVGSPLSLECTVEGTSNPNLYWYRQAAGRGLQLLFYSVGIGQISSEVPQNLSASRPQDRQFILSSKKLLLSDSGFYLCAWSVQPGTGPYEQYFGPGTRLTVT.

The J gene is TRBJ1-1, the V gene TRBV7-9; perhaps TRBD1 as D (6 bases). Germline loops: CDR1 SEHNR, CDR2 FQNEAQ (reference sequence). V was pared by 1 base and J by 1 base, with 10 bases between. This CDR3 region has 15 residues. The CDR3 reads CASSLGADRNTEAFF. CDR3 nucleotide sequence: TGTGCCAGCAGCTTAGGGGCGGACAGGAACACTGAAGCTTTCTTT.

V is TRBV5-6 and J is TRBJ2-5; 7 bases line up with TRBD1. The germline CDR1 and CDR2 sequences are SGHDT and YYEEEE. With 4 bases clipped from V and 5 bases from J, the junction kept 5 bases outside the gene matches. The CDR3 runs 13 residues. CDR3: CASSPDRTETQYF. The CDR3 coding sequence is TGTGCCAGCAGCCCGGACAGGACGGAGACCCAGTACTTC.

The chain links TRBV11-1 to TRBJ2-5; D is tentatively TRBD1 or TRBD2 (5 bases each). V was pared by 5 bases and J by 0 bases, with 13 bases between. CDR1 is SGHAT, CDR2 FQDESV, per germline (reference sequence). CDR3 length: 15 residues. CDR3 sequence: CASSPWETDQETQYF. The CDR3 DNA is TGTGCCAGCAGCCCCTGGGAGACAGACCAAGAGACCCAGTACTTC.

The chain combines TRBV29-1 with TRBJ2-1; no definite D call. Deletions cut 2 bases from V and 7 bases from J, with 9 bases between. This CDR3 is 12 amino acids long. The V gene's germline CDR1 is SQVTM and CDR2 ANQGSEA. The CDR3 bases are TGCAGCGTTGAATCGAGTTCAAATGAGCAGTTCTTC. This encodes CSVESSSNEQFF.